This T cell receptor (beta chain) was identified in a study of cytomegalovirus exposure and HLA in healthy donors. Findings and limits, study-wide: 164 TCR beta chains were listed as cytomegalovirus-associated.

In germline, CDR1 is GTSNPN, CDR2 SVGIG (reference sequence). The CDR3 extends over 16 amino acids. V was pared by 0 bases and J by 4 bases, with 8 bases of the junction left unmatched. This clone was observed a single time. Antigen specificity is unknown. The PCR contained 60 Vbeta and 13 Jbeta primers. Sequencing was performed with immunoSEQ multiplex PCR; in TCRdb, only in-frame clones are kept and a portion is missing. This table holds roughly 150,000 clones, around 85% found once. The chain joins TRBV30 to TRBJ1-2; the match to TRBD1 covers 10 bases. The sequenced material came from PBMCs. This receptor was taken from a male donor in good health and CMV-seronegative. CDR3: CAWSVRKTGGPYGYTF. CDR3 sequence (DNA): TGTGCCTGGAGTGTACGAAAGACAGGGGGCCCCTATGGCTACACCTTC.